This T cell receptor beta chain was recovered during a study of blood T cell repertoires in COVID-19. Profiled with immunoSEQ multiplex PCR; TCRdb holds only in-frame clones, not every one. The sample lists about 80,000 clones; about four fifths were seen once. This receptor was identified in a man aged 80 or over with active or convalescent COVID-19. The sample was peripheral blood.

CDR3 loop: CASSPRLTEEQYF. DNA of the CDR3: TGTGCCAGCAGCCCCCGGTTAACCGAGGAGCAGTATTTT. The J gene is TRBJ2-3, the V gene TRBV7-8; no clear D. This CDR3 spans 13 amino acids. V was shortened by 5 bases and J by 11 bases, with 17 bases between the two germline ends. Germline CDR1 and CDR2: SGHVS and FQNEAQ.